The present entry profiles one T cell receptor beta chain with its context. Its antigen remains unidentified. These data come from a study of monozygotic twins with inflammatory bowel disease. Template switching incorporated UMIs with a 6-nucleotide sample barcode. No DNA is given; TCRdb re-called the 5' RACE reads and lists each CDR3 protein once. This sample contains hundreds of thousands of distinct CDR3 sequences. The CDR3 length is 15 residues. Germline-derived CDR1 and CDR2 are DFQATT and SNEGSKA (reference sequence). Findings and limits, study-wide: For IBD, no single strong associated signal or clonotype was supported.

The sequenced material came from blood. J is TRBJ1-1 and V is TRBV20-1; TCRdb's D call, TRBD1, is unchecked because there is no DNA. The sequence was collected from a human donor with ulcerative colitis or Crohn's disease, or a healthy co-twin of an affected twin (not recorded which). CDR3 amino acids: CSAQIWGQGVAEAFF.